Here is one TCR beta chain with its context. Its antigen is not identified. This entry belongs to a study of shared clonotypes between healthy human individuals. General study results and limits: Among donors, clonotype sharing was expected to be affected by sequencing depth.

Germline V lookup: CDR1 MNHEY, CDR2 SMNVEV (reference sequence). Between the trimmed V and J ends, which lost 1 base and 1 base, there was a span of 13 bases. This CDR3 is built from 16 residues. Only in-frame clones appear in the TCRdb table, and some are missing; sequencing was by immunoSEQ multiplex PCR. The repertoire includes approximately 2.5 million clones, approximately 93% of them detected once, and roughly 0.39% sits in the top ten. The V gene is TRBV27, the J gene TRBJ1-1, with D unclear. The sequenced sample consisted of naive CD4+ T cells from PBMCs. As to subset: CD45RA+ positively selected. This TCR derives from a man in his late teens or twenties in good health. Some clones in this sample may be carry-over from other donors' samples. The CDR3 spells CASSLLSRPRNTEAFF. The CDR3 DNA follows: TGTGCCAGCAGTTTATTGAGTAGACCGCGGAACACTGAAGCTTTCTTT.